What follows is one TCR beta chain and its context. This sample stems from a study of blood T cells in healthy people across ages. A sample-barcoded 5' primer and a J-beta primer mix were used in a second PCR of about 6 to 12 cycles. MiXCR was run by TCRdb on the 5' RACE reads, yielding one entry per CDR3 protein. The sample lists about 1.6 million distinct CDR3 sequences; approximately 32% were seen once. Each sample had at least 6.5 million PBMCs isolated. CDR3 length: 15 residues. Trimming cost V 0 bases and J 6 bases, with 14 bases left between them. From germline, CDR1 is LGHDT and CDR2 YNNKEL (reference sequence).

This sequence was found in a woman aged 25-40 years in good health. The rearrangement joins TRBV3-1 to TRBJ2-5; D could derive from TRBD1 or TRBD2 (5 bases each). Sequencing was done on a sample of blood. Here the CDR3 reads CASSQDRSGTQTQYF. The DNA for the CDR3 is TGTGCCAGCAGCCAAGATCGTTCCGGGACGCAGACCCAGTACTTC.